This T cell receptor beta chain is drawn from a study of blood T cell repertoires in COVID-19. At the level of the study: Acute and convalescent COVID-19 specimens originated in the United States, Italy and Spain.

Trimming took off 4 bases at V and 3 bases at J, with 6 bases between the two ends. From germline, CDR1 is SQVTM and CDR2 ANQGSEA. The CDR3 is made up of 11 amino acids. Sequencing used immunoSEQ multiplex PCR; TCRdb keeps in-frame clones, though not all of them. Among 150,000 or so clones listed, around 89% were seen once. The sequencing input was peripheral blood. The V call is TRBV29-1, the J call TRBJ1-1; a weak D match, TRBD1 (6 bases). The receptor comes from a man in his sixties with acute or convalescent COVID-19. The CDR3 DNA sequence: TGCAGCGTTGCAGGGGACACTGAAGCTTTCTTT. It encodes CSVAGDTEAFF.